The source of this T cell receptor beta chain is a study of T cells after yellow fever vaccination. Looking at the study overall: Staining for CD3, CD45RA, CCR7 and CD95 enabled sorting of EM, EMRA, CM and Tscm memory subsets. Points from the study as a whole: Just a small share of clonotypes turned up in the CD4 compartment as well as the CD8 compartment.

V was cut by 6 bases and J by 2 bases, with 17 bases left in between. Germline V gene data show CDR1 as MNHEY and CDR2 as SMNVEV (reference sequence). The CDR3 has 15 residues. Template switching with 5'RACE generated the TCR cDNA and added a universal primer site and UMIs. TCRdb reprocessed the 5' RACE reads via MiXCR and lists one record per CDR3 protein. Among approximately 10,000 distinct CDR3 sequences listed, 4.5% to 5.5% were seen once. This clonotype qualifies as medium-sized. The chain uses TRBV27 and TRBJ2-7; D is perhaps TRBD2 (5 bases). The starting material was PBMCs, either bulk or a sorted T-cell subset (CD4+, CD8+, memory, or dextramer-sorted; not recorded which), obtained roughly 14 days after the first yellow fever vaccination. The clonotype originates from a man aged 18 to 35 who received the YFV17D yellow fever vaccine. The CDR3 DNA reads TGTGCCAGCAGCCGAGAGGGCGGGTGGACCTACGAGCAGTACTTC. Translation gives CASSREGGWTYEQYF.